This TCR beta chain was retrieved from a study of cytomegalovirus exposure and HLA in healthy donors. The wider study: HLA-typed donors contributed about 85 million unique TCRs, which were held in an early data release.

This CDR3 has 14 amino acids. Trimming stripped 3 bases from V and 3 bases from J, with 9 bases between. The germline gives CDR1 KGHSH, CDR2 LQKENI. 60 Vbeta and 13 Jbeta primers were used in PCR. Some clones are missing from TCRdb's copy, which holds only in-frame ones; the method was immunoSEQ multiplex PCR. The table includes about 160,000 clones, around 79% detected once. A note on this clone: Its antigen is as yet unknown.

Study results and caveats: As a later analysis showed, a missense DCLRE1C variant was linked to trimming of TCR beta V- and J-genes. On later analysis, the bulk of CMV-associated TCR beta chains appeared to be HLA-restricted.

The chain couples TRBV18 to TRBJ1-5, with D unclear. The material sequenced was PBMCs. The TCR originated in a female donor in good health and CMV-seronegative. This CDR3 reads CASSPWGDNQPQHF. DNA of the CDR3: TGTGCCAGCTCACCTTGGGGAGACAATCAGCCCCAGCATTTT.